This TCR beta chain derives from a study of identical twins (TCRdb year 2016). Study-level background: To test whether fetal clonotypes persist, this study deep-sequenced TCR alpha and beta repertoires from monozygotic twins, from unrelated adults of various ages, and from cord blood. To rule out contamination, the twin experiments were replicated at different times with different library preparation protocols.

Cut back by 4 bases and 5 bases, the V and J ends lie 17 bases apart. From cysteine to phenylalanine, the CDR3 is 15 amino acids long. The CDR3 DNA has 45 bases and is translated from base 1. Reading the germline V gene gives CDR1 SGHDT and CDR2 YYEEEE. Library method: 5' RACE. Sequencing took place on an Illumina HiSeq 2000. A universal primer binding site was added through template switching, and the final cDNA carried a unique molecular identifier so that TCR cDNA molecules could be counted accurately. Specific primers in the conserved constant-segment region were used to synthesize first-strand cDNA for the TCR alpha and beta chains. Each cDNA library was double barcoded, with a SMART-Mk sample barcode plus Illumina barcodes, to control for contamination. Two successive PCR steps introduced TruSeq adapter sequences along with Illumina sample barcodes. Sequencing of the TCR alpha and beta cDNA libraries was done on the Illumina HiSeq platform using custom primers. Under the source paper's analysis protocol: Unique molecular identifiers were extracted from raw reads with MiGEC, and CDR3 positions were determined with MiXCR. For each individual, recombination models were inferred using an EM algorithm with the repgenHMM and IGoR tools. The analysis of shared clonotypes was done with the tcR package in R, with sharing normalized by the product of cloneset sizes. Out-of-frame nonproductive sequences were analyzed to study raw recombination free of thymic and clonal selection effects. The raw public reads went through TCRdb reprocessing: fastp at Q25, MiXCR clone calling, in-frame beta chains kept. Rows with a matching CDR3 protein are joined into one entry that keeps the most common DNA and genes. Clone size and V and J calls follow TCRdb, not the original study. The sample data list about 250,000 distinct CDR3 sequences, and about 14% of these were observed just once. The ten largest account for around 8.9% of the sample.

Only healthy Caucasian donors were included. Using Miltenyi CD45RO+ enrichment and human naive T-cell isolation kits, memory (CD45RO+) and naive T cells were isolated from PBMC. For this clonotype: Its antigen is unknown. The record has no base qualities; no much larger clone is one base away.

Study-wide findings and limitations: In beta out-of-frame sequences, excess twin sharing was weaker, because having fewer shared sequences lowered the signal-to-noise ratio. Because the same donors could not be followed over many years, the conclusions depended on cross-sectional statistical analysis. Compared with coincidental sharing between unrelated individuals, an excess of low generation-probability sequences was observed among out-of-frame TCR alpha sequences shared between twins. Abundant cord blood beta clonotypes carried fewer insertions; young adult naive repertoires showed a weaker similar trend, while memory repertoires showed none. Zero-insertion analyses could be partly confounded by invariant T cells such as MAIT and iNKT, though diverse VJ usage argued against such confounding for most clonotypes. In monozygotic twins, out-of-frame TCR alpha sharing was systematically underestimated by recombination models, although the models agreed with sharing between unrelated individuals.

The rearrangement joined TRBV5-6 to TRBJ2-3, with TRBD1 tentatively as D gene (7 bases match). The sequence was collected from a woman aged 18-29 years in good health. Sample: memory (CD45RO+) T cells sorted from blood. The label giving this sample's cell subset or site can be read as: CD45RO+ enriched T cells. The CDR3 protein is CASSLSRGAGDTQYF. The DNA is as follows: TGTGCCAGCAGCCTGAGCAGGGGGGCTGGAGATACGCAGTATTTT.